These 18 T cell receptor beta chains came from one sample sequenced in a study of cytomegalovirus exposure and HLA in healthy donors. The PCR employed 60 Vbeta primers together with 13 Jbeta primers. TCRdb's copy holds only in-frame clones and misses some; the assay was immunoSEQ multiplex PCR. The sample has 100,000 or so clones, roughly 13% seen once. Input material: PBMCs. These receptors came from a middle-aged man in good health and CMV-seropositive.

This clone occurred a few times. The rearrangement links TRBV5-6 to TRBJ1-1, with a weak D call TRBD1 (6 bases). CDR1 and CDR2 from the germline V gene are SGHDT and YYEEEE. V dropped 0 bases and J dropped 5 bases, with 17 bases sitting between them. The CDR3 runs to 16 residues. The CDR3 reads CASSLAVTGPWTEAFF. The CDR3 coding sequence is TGTGCCAGCAGCTTGGCCGTTACAGGGCCGTGGACTGAAGCTTTCTTT. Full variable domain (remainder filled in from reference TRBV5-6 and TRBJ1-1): DAGVTQSPTHLIKTRGQQVTLRCSPKSGHDTVSWYQQALGQGPQFIFQYYEEEERQRGNFPDRFSGHQFPNYSSELNVNALLLGDSALYLCASSLAVTGPWTEAFFGQGTRLTVV.

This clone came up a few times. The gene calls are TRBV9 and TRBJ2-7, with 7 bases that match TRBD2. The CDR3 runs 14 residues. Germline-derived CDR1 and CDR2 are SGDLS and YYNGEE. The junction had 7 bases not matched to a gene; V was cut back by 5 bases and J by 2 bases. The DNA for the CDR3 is TGTGCCAGCAGTCCAACTAGCGAAGCCTACGAGCAGTACTTC. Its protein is CASSPTSEAYEQYF.

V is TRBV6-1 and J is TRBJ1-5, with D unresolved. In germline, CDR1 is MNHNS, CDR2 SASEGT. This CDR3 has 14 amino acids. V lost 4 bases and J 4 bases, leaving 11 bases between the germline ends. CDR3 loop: CASSGTQQNQPQHF. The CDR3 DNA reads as TGTGCCAGCAGTGGGACTCAACAGAATCAGCCCCAGCATTTT.

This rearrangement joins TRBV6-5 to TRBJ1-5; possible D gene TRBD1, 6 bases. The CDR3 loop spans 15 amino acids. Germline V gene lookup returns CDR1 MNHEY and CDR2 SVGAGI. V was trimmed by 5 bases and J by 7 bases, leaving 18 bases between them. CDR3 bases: TGTGCCAGCAGTCAGAGACAGGTGTTCGGGCAGCCCCAGCATTTT. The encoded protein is CASSQRQVFGQPQHF.

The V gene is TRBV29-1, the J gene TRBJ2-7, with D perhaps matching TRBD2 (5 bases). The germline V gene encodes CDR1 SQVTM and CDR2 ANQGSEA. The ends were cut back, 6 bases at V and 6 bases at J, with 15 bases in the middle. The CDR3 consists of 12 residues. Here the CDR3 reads CSVGILGGEQYF. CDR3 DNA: TGCAGCGTGGGGATCCTAGGAGGCGAGCAGTACTTC.

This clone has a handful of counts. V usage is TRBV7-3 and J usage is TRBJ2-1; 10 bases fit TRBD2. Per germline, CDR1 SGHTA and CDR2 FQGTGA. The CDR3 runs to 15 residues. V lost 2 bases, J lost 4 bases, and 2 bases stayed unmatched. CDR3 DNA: TGTGCCAGCAGCTTAGATAGCGGGGGGTACAATGAGCAGTTCTTC. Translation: CASSLDSGGYNEQFF.

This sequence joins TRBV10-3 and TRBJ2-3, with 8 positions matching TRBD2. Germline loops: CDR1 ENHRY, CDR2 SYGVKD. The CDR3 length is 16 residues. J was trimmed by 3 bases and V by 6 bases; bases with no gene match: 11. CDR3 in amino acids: CAISGGEVHSTDTQYF. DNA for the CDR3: TGTGCCATCAGCGGGGGGGAGGTCCACAGTACAGATACGCAGTATTTT.

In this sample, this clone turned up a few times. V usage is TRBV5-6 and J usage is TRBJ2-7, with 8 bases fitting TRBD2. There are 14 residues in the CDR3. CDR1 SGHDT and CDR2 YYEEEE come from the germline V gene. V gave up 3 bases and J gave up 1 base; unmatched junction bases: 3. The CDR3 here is CASSSGLGSYEQYF. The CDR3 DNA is TGTGCCAGCAGCTCGGGACTAGGGTCCTACGAGCAGTACTTC.

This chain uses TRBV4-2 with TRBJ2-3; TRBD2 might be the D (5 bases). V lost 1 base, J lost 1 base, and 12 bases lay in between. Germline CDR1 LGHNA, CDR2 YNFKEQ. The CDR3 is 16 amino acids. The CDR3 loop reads CASSQGWGDRTDTQYF. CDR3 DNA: TGTGCCAGCAGCCAAGGATGGGGAGACCGCACAGATACGCAGTATTTT.

The CDR3 nucleotides are TGTGCCAGCAGCTTACATAGCGGCCTCACAGATACGCAGTATTTT. It yields the protein CASSLHSGLTDTQYF. The rearrangement joins TRBV11-1 to TRBJ2-3, with D tentatively TRBD2 (6 bases). CDR3 length equals 15 residues. V was pared by 2 bases and J by 2 bases, with 11 bases between. Germline CDR1 and CDR2: SGHAT and FQDESV (reference sequence).

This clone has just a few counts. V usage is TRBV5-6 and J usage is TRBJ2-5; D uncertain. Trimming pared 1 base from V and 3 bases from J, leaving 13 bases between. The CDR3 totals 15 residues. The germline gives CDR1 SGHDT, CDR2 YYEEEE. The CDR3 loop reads CASSLLIKQEETQYF. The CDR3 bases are TGTGCCAGCAGCTTGTTAATAAAGCAAGAAGAGACCCAGTACTTC.

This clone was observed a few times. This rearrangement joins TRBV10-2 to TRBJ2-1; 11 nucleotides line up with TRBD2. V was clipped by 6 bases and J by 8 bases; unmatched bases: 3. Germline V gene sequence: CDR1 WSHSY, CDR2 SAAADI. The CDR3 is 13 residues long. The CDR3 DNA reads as TGCGCCAGCAGACTAGCGGGAGAGGATGAGCAGTTCTTC. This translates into CASRLAGEDEQFF.

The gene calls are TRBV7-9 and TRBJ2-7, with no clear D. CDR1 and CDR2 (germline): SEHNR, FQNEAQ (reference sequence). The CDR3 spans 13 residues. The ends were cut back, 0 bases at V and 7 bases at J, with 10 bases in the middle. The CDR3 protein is CASSLASSREQYF. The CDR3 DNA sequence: TGTGCCAGCAGCTTAGCGTCCTCGCGGGAGCAGTACTTC.

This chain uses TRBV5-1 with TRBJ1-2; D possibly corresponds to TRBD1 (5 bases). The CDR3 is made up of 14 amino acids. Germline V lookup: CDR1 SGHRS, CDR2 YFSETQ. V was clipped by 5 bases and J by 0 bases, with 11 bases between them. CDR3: CASRTDRTNYGYTF. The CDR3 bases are TGCGCCAGCAGGACCGACAGAACTAACTATGGCTACACCTTC.

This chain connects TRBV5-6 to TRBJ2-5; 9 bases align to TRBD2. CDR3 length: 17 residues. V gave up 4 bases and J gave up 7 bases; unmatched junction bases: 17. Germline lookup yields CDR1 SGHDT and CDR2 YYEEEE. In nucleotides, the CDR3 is TGTGCCAGCAGCCCGGATGCGGGAGGGGAGCCGTCCGTGACCCAGTACTTC. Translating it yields CASSPDAGGEPSVTQYF.

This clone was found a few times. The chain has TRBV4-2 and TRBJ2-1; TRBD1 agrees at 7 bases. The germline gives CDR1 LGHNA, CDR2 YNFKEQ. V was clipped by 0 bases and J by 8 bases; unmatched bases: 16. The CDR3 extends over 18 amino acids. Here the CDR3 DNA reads TGTGCCAGCAGCCAAGAGCCCACCGGGACAGCCTCCGGCTATGAGCAGTTCTTC. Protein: CASSQEPTGTASGYEQFF.

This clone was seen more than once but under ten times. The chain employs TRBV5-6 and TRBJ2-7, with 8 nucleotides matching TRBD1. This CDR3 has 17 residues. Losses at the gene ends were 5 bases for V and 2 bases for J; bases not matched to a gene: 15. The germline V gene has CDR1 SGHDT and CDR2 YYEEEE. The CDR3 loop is CASSIRTRGQVAYEQYF. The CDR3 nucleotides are TGTGCCAGCAGTATCCGAACCCGGGGACAGGTGGCCTACGAGCAGTACTTC.

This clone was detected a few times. The CDR3 DNA sequence: TGTGCCAGCAGCTTAGTAGGGGGATGGAACACTGAAGCTTTCTTT. Protein: CASSLVGGWNTEAFF. The V gene is TRBV7-2, the J gene TRBJ1-1; TRBD1 might be the D (6 bases). Germline CDR1 and CDR2: SGHTA and FQGNSA. The CDR3 extends over 15 amino acids. V lost 1 base to trimming and J lost 1 base, with 10 bases between them.